What follows describes a single TCR beta chain. The table lists this clone with a few counts. Its antigen specificity is not known. Qualities for individual bases were not recorded, and no much larger clone is one base off. Libraries were constructed by the immunoSEQ multiplex PCR assay. Each sample had around 92,000 TCR templates assayed by the deep sequencing platform. Genomic DNA extracted from sorted T cells was used for TCRbeta CDR3 sequencing. In the authors' own workflow: The R programming language was used for clonal analysis of the TCRbeta CDR3 data. Alloreactive CD4+ and CD8+ clones were defined by comparing unstimulated samples with post-reaction CFSE-low samples. Regulatory or non-regulatory origin was assigned to alloreactive CD4+ clones by matching of sequences to sorted unstimulated Treg and non-Treg repertoires. In TCRdb, the immuneACCESS table is reduced to in-frame sequences with V and J assigned. These tables do not hold every clone; where another copy was compared, an unresolved V gene accounts for under half, and the others remain unexplained. The DNA was the basis for D and trimming; V, J and clone size are from that table. The sample data list more than 85,000 clones, and 85% to 95% of these were observed just once. Around 0.3% of the sample rests with the top ten.

The data were taken from a study of siplizumab effects on memory and regulatory T cells (dated by TCRdb to between 2017 and 2020). Regarding the research as a whole: The study looked at the effect of siplizumab, an anti-CD2 antibody, on alloreactive T-cell subsets in allogeneic mixed lymphocyte reactions made from human PBMCs.

TCRbeta CDR3 sequencing was performed on sorted unstimulated T cells and on proliferating T cells recovered from mixed lymphocyte reactions. Fresh whole blood from more than 9 HLA-typed healthy donors served as the source for isolating PBMCs. The cysteine opens and the phenylalanine closes a CDR3 of 14 amino acids. The entry retains the CDR3 DNA only, 42 bases that are in frame from base 1. At the junction V is shortened by 5 bases and J by 5 bases; bases outside the gene matches: 6. The CDR1 and CDR2 encoded by the germline V gene (reference sequence) are LNHDA and SQIVND. Here is what the overall study found, with its caveats: Siplizumab significantly lowered the cumulative frequency of alloreactive sequences that could be traced to unstimulated CD4+ memory T cells. A naive or memory phenotype could not be assigned to roughly 75-95% of proliferating CD4+ or CD8+ clones. Because sequences at frequencies below about 10^-5 were poorly captured, only a minor fraction of alloreactive clones could be mapped back to unstimulated subsets. The suppressive function of proliferating Tregs from siplizumab cultures was not functionally confirmed. Unstimulated naive T cells appeared to be more diverse than memory T cells, and naive cells seemed to make a substantial contribution to the alloresponse. Among mappable alloreactive CD4+ clones, the Treg-derived fraction averaged about 75% with siplizumab versus around 25% in control reactions.

The sequence was obtained from a human donor in good health. The sequenced sample consisted of CD4+ T cells sorted from blood. The sequence is built from TRBV19 and TRBJ2-5; 9 junctional bases match TRBD1. This receptor carries the CDR3 CASSPTGGWETQYF. The sequenced DNA is TGTGCCAGTAGTCCGACAGGGGGTTGGGAGACCCAGTACTTC.